The 13 T cell receptor beta chains listed next were all sequenced from one sample in a study of blood T cell repertoires in COVID-19. The table came from immunoSEQ multiplex PCR; TCRdb's copy has only in-frame clones and leaves some out. The sample has 120,000 to 150,000 clones; around 80% are singletons. Sequenced material: peripheral blood. The receptors here all came from a human donor in a cohort sampled during active COVID-19.

This clone was recorded only once. The chain links TRBV5-1 to TRBJ1-2, with 7 bases matching TRBD1. Germline V gene sequence: CDR1 SGHRS, CDR2 YFSETQ. This CDR3 spans 14 amino acids. Losses at the gene ends were 4 bases for V and 4 bases for J; bases not matched to a gene: 7. The CDR3 nucleotides are TGCGCCAGCAGCCCCCGGGACAGCGCCTATGGCTACACCTTC. This translates into CASSPRDSAYGYTF.

The CDR3 bases are TGCGCCAGCAGCCAAGAACCCGGGACAGGGATCACTGAAGCTTTCTTT. This encodes CASSQEPGTGITEAFF. The J gene is TRBJ1-1, the V gene TRBV4-3, with 9 positions matching TRBD1. CDR1 is LGHNA and CDR2 is YSLEER in the germline V gene. V lost 0 bases, J lost 4 bases, and 6 bases stayed unmatched. This CDR3 contains 16 residues.

This clone was detected a few times. The chain couples TRBV6-5 to TRBJ1-1; TRBD1 might be the D (6 bases). This CDR3 contains 11 residues. Germline assignment: CDR1 MNHEY and CDR2 SVGAGI. Trimming shortened V by 8 bases and J by 10 bases, and 14 bases separated the two germline ends. CDR3 sequence: CASRGGDGAFF. In DNA, the CDR3 is TGTGCCAGCCGGGGGGGCGACGGAGCTTTCTTT.

The rearrangement links TRBV5-6 to TRBJ2-1; TRBD1 is a possible D gene (5 bases). Germline-derived CDR1 and CDR2 are SGHDT and YYEEEE. Between the trimmed V and J ends, which lost 5 bases and 6 bases, there was a span of 18 bases. The CDR3 is made up of 15 amino acids. The CDR3 DNA reads as TGTGCCAGCAGGGGCGGCAGGGATGGCGTCAATGAGCAGTTCTTC. Translation: CASRGGRDGVNEQFF.

This chain joins TRBV29-1 and TRBJ2-1; 11 nucleotides align to TRBD2. This CDR3 contains 14 residues. Germline lookup yields CDR1 SQVTM and CDR2 ANQGSEA. J gave up 4 bases and V 3 bases, and 2 bases lay outside the gene matches. The DNA of the CDR3 is TGCAGCGTTGAGGCTAGCGGGGGGTACAATGAGCAGTTCTTC. This translates into CSVEASGGYNEQFF.

This clone was observed once. The rearrangement links TRBV19 to TRBJ1-2, with D unclear. Germline V CDR1 and CDR2: LNHDA, SQIVND (reference sequence). V was shortened by 7 bases and J by 2 bases, with 14 bases between the two germline ends. The CDR3 is 14 residues long. The CDR3 coding sequence is TGTGCCAGTAAGAGTGGACTCCTAAACTATGGCTACACCTTC. Encoded protein: CASKSGLLNYGYTF.

The chain is built from TRBV5-1 and TRBJ2-4; tentatively, D is TRBD2 (5 bases). Germline CDR1 and CDR2: SGHRS and YFSETQ. This CDR3 comprises 14 residues. V gave up 4 bases and J gave up 4 bases, with 12 bases separating them. The CDR3 region has the DNA TGCGCCAGCAGCCCTTCCCCGGGGAAAAACATTCAGTACTTC. It specifies CASSPSPGKNIQYF.

The J gene is TRBJ2-1, the V gene TRBV11-3, with D uncertain. The CDR3 sequence is 14 residues long. Germline CDR1 is SGHNT and CDR2 is YENEEA. The V and J ends lost 1 base and 5 bases respectively, with 9 bases between them. The DNA for the CDR3 is TGTGCCAGCAGCTTAGGAGGTAGTAACAATGAGCAGTTCTTC. This encodes CASSLGGSNNEQFF.

This chain uses TRBV4-3 with TRBJ2-5, with 7 bases lining up with TRBD1. Germline CDR1 and CDR2: LGHNA and YSLEER. The V and J ends lost 0 bases and 5 bases, in that order; junction bases with no gene match: 6. This CDR3 has 15 residues. Written as DNA, the CDR3 is TGCGCCAGCAGCCAAGATAGGGGGCAGGTGGAGACCCAGTACTTC. Its translation: CASSQDRGQVETQYF.

For the CDR3, the DNA is TGTGCCAGCAGCCGTCCGGAGGGGAATGAGCAGTTCTTC. This translates into CASSRPEGNEQFF. The chain is built from TRBV7-3 and TRBJ2-1, with D perhaps TRBD2 (6 bases). The CDR3 runs to 13 residues. Germline V lookup: CDR1 SGHTA, CDR2 FQGTGA. V lost 5 bases to trimming and J lost 7 bases, with 12 bases between them.

This rearrangement joins TRBV5-1 to TRBJ2-5; tentatively, D is TRBD2 (5 bases). V dropped 4 bases and J dropped 1 base, with 11 bases sitting between them. Looked up from germline, CDR1 is SGHRS and CDR2 is YFSETQ. This CDR3 region has 14 residues. For the CDR3, the DNA is TGCGCCAGCAGCCCTTCTAGCTTCCAAGAGACCCAGTACTTC. Amino acid sequence: CASSPSSFQETQYF.

The V and J genes are TRBV6-6 and TRBJ1-1; D gene uncertain. Per the germline V gene, CDR1 is MNHNY and CDR2 is SVGAGI (reference sequence). V was pared by 2 bases and J by 6 bases, with 7 bases between. This CDR3 is 12 amino acids long. CDR3 in amino acids: CASSYTTSEAFF. The CDR3 nucleotides are TGTGCCAGCAGTTACACTACATCTGAAGCTTTCTTT.

The J gene is TRBJ1-5, the V gene TRBV6-1, with 8 bases identical to TRBD1. With 3 bases clipped from V and 6 bases from J, the junction kept 4 bases outside the gene matches. The CDR3 totals 14 residues. Germline V gene data show CDR1 as MNHNS and CDR2 as SASEGT. DNA of the CDR3: TGTGCCAGCAGTGACCACAGGGGGTTTCAGCCCCAGCATTTT. Translating gives CASSDHRGFQPQHF.